This T cell receptor (beta chain) originates from a study of patients and donors after allogeneic stem cell transplantation (dated by TCRdb to the early 2020s). This clonotype is a singleton in its sample. Its antigen has not been determined. Base-call qualities are not available, and no considerably larger clone is one nucleotide away. Single-read evidence is weak. Libraries were prepared through RT-PCR. The data were produced on a NextSeq 550. TCRdb trimmed public reads at Q25 via fastp, called clones via MiXCR and kept in-frame beta chains. CDR3 protein sequences are deduplicated, and each keeps its most common genes and DNA. The table for this sample lists about a million distinct CDR3 sequences; over 15% of them were counted only once. Of the sample, around 6% is held by the ten largest clones. Including cysteine and phenylalanine, the CDR3 has 14 amino acids. The only DNA kept is the CDR3, 42 bases in frame from the first base. The germline V gene sets CDR1 to SNHLY and CDR2 to FYNNEI. At the junction V is shortened by 10 bases and J by 0 bases; bases outside the gene matches: 9.

The receptor chain draws on TRBV2 and TRBJ2-7, with 7 middle bases fitting TRBD1. This receptor was taken from a human donor who was either an allogeneic HSCT recipient or a stem cell or donor lymphocyte infusion donor (not recorded which). It is not recorded whose cells these are; they may come from a transplant donor. The sequenced material came from blood, either unsorted or a sorted T cell fraction (not recorded which). For the CDR3, the sequence is CATRGQASSYEQYF. The nucleotides read TGTGCCACCCGAGGACAGGCGAGCTCCTACGAGCAGTACTTC.